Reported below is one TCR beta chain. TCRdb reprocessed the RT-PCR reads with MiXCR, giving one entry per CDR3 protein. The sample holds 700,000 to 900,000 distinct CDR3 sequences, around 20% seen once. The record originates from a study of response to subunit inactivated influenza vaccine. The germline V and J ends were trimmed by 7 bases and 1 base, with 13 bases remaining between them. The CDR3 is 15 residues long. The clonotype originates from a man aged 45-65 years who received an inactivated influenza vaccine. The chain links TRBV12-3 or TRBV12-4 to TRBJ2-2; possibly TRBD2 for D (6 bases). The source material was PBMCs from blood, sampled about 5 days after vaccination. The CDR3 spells CASTLREKNTGELFF. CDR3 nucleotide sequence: TGTGCCAGCACCTTACGGGAGAAGAACACCGGGGAGCTGTTTTTT.